The TCR beta chain under discussion was sequenced for a study of blood T cell repertoires in COVID-19. CDR3 length: 14 residues. CDR1 is SEHNR and CDR2 is FQNEAQ in the germline V gene (reference sequence). Trimming pared 5 bases from V and 2 bases from J, leaving 11 bases between. The repertoire was sequenced with immunoSEQ multiplex PCR; TCRdb's copy has only in-frame clones and lacks some. The sample lists approximately 150,000 clones; more than 75% were seen once. Sequenced: peripheral blood. The source is a woman in her forties or fifties with COVID-19, enrolled during active disease. V usage is TRBV7-9 and J usage is TRBJ2-3, with a possible D match to TRBD2 (7 bases). CDR3 amino acids: CASSEGGDTDTQYF. DNA for the CDR3: TGTGCCAGCAGCGAGGGGGGGGACACAGATACGCAGTATTTT.